These T cell receptor beta chains were read from a single sample in a study of T cell repertoires in cytomegalovirus infection. One entry per CDR3 protein results from TCRdb running MiXCR on the reads. Among about 770,000 distinct CDR3 sequences, about 29% were seen once, and the ten largest hold approximately 14%. Their specific antigens are unknown. The source material was cultured CD8+ T cells from PBMCs, sampled from culture after CMV antigen stimulation. The receptors derive from a human donor in good health (CMV status not recorded). Some clones in this sample may be carry-over from other donors' samples. The CDR3 runs from the conserved cysteine through the conserved F or W. D genes are given only for firm matches. Size is omitted from some rows. Given values are once, few, many or a class for expanded clones.

once,TRBJ2-7,15,-,TRBV27,TGTGCCAGCAGTTTATCATGGGACATCAGCTACGAGCAGTACTTC,CASSLSWDISYEQYF
-,TRBJ2-2,13,-,TRBV27,TGTGCCAGCCTTATCAGGGAGACCGGGGAGCTGTTTTTT,CASLIRETGELFF
many,TRBJ2-4,14,TRBD2,TRBV7-2,TGTGCCAGCAGCTTAGGCGGGGGGGTTGACATTCAGTACTTC,CASSLGGGVDIQYF
many,TRBJ2-3,19,-,TRBV4-1,TGCGCCAGCAGCCAAGATTGGGGCTTAGGGAGGCAGAGCACAGATACGCAGTATTTT,CASSQDWGLGRQSTDTQYF
-,TRBJ2-7,15,TRBD1,TRBV5-4,TGTGCCAGCAGCGCTAATCCGGGACAGGGCTACGAGCAGTACTTC,CASSANPGQGYEQYF
few,TRBJ1-5,15,TRBD1,TRBV6-5,TGTGCCAGCAGTCGGACAGGGCGGCGCAATCAGCCCCAGCATTTT,CASSRTGRRNQPQHF
many,TRBJ1-1,12,-,TRBV12-5,TGTGCTAGTGGTTTGGGTGGGACTGGCGCTTTCTTT,CASGLGGTGAFF
few,TRBJ2-1,16,TRBD1,TRBV19,TGTGCCAGTAGCCTCCACAGGGGCCCGGCGTCCAATGAGCAGTTCTTC,CASSLHRGPASNEQFF
-,TRBJ1-6,16,-,TRBV23-1,TGCGCCAGCAGTCAATCGAGGGGCCCGTCTAATTCACCCCTCCACTTT,CASSQSRGPSNSPLHF
few,TRBJ2-7,14,-,TRBV7-6,TGTGCCAGCAGCCACCTAGCTTTTGGTTACGAGCAGTACTTC,CASSHLAFGYEQYF
many,TRBJ2-1,14,TRBD2,TRBV7-6,TGTGCCAGCAGTTGGACTAGCGGGGACAATGAGCAGTTCTTC,CASSWTSGDNEQFF
-,TRBJ2-7,16,TRBD1,TRBV5-4,TGTGCCAGCAGCAGAAACCCCGGACAGGGAAGCGACGAGCAGTACTTC,CASSRNPGQGSDEQYF
-,TRBJ2-1,14,-,TRBV6-2/TRBV6-3,TGTGCCAGCAGTTACTCGCGGCAGTACAATGAGCAGTTCTTC,CASSYSRQYNEQFF
many,TRBJ2-1,16,-,TRBV7-9,TGTGCCAGCAGTTCCGACCAATCGAGCTCCTACAATGAGCAGTTCTTC,CASSSDQSSSYNEQFF
few,TRBJ2-7,13,-,TRBV7-9,TGTGCCAGCTGTCGGAGGGGGGTTTACGAGCAGTACTTC,CASCRRGVYEQYF
-,TRBJ2-7,14,-,TRBV19,TGTGCCAGTAGTATGGACGGGGCCCCGCGTAAGCAGTACTTC,CASSMDGAPRKQYF
few,TRBJ1-2,13,-,TRBV27,TGTGCCAGCAGTTTATCGGGGGAGCGGGGCTACACCTTC,CASSLSGERGYTF
few,TRBJ2-7,16,-,TRBV12-5,TGTGCTAGTGGTTTGCTTTTGGGGGAAGACCCCTACGAGCAGTACTTC,CASGLLLGEDPYEQYF